What follows is one T cell receptor (beta chain) and its context. Antigen specificity is unknown. The entry originates in a study of T cell responses to AZD1222 COVID-19 vaccine. Some clones are missing from TCRdb's copy, which holds only in-frame ones; the method was immunoSEQ multiplex PCR. The data show fewer than 120,000 clones, with approximately 85% seen just once and about 4.5% held by the top ten. Study-level findings and limits: Possibly, clonal diversity was underestimated; donors were largely white British and included more females. Spike-specific TCR depth and breadth grew after two AZD1222 doses.

Germline V gives CDR1 LGHDT, CDR2 YNNKEL (reference sequence). V was clipped by 4 bases and J by 0 bases; unmatched bases: 2. The length of the CDR3 is 15 residues. This TCR was sampled from an adult in good health. The chain uses TRBV3-1 (or the pseudogene TRBV3-2) and TRBJ1-5, with 8 positions matching TRBD1. The material was peripheral blood, obtained on day 0 of AZD1222 vaccination. DNA of the CDR3: TGTGCCAGCAGCCTGACAGGGGTTAGCAATCAGCCCCAGCATTTT. Encoded protein: CASSLTGVSNQPQHF.